Listed below are T cell receptor beta chains from one sample, sequenced in a study of shared clonotypes between healthy human individuals. Assay: immunoSEQ multiplex PCR; the TCRdb copy retains only in-frame clones and omits some. The sample shows millions of clones, 85% to 95% of them seen only once. The sequenced sample consisted of naive CD4+ T cells sorted from blood. Receptors originate from a man in his late teens or twenties in good health. Both conserved end residues are trimmed from each CDR3. Expanded clones get a size class; other rows say once, few or many, or leave the size out.

J,size,V,CDR3
TRBJ1-6,NA,TRBV6-1,ASSPRGSYNSPLH
TRBJ2-2,NA,TRBV2,ASRQQMNTGELF
TRBJ2-3,NA,TRBV5-1,ASSMGLAGGDTQY
TRBJ1-2,NA,TRBV5-1,ASSQGQALGYGYT
TRBJ2-5,NA,TRBV7-8,ASSLGAGGETQY
TRBJ2-7,NA,TRBV7-6,ASSSGQGSGEQY
TRBJ2-7,NA,TRBV7-2,ASSRGQGASYEQY
TRBJ2-3,once,TRBV10-3,AITPASYTDTQY
TRBJ1-1,NA,TRBV11-2,ASSWQKNTEAF
TRBJ2-6,NA,TRBV5-1,ASSSTGPSGANVLT
TRBJ2-1,NA,TRBV15,ATSQLAGSYNEQF
TRBJ1-4,NA,TRBV9,ASSPSPGPGEKLF
TRBJ2-7,NA,TRBV5-1,ASSPTDRDFRYLYEQY
TRBJ2-3,NA,TRBV7-2,ASSLGGRALSDTQY
TRBJ2-7,NA,TRBV7-2,ASSYRGVASYEQY
TRBJ1-1,NA,TRBV5-6,ASSDPGPVLMNTEAF
TRBJ2-7,NA,TRBV5-1,ASSLGTDSYEQY
TRBJ2-2,NA,TRBV4-1,ASSFAGRTNTGELF